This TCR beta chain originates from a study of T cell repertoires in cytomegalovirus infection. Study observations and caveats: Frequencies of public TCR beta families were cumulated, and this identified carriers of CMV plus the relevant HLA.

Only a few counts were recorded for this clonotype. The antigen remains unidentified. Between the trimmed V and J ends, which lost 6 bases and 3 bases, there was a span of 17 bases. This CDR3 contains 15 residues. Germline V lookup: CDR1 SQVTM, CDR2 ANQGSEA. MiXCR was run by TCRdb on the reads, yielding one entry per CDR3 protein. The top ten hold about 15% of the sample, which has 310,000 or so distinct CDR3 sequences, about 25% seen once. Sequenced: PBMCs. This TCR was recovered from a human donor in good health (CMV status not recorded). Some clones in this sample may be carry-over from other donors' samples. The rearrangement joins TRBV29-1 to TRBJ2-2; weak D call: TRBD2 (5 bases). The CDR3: CSVGNLGGHTGELFF. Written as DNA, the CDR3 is TGCAGCGTCGGAAACCTTGGCGGGCACACCGGGGAGCTGTTTTTT.